The present TCR beta chain was sequenced within a study of cytomegalovirus exposure and HLA in healthy donors. CDR3 length: 15 residues. Trimming took 2 bases from V and 4 from J, leaving 14 bases between them. Germline-derived CDR1 and CDR2 are MNHNY and SVGAGI (reference sequence). Researchers ran the PCR with 60 Vbeta and 13 Jbeta primers. This table comes from immunoSEQ multiplex PCR, and its TCRdb copy is limited to in-frame clones, with some not included. The table has fewer than 200,000 clones, roughly 85% seen once; the top ten hold around 0.69%. The clonotype comes from a woman in her 40s in good health and CMV-seronegative. Sequenced sample: PBMCs. The chain has TRBV6-6 and TRBJ1-1; D ambiguous. This chain's CDR3 is CASSYDGGSFTEAFF. CDR3 sequence (DNA): TGTGCCAGCAGTTACGACGGAGGTAGTTTCACTGAAGCTTTCTTT.